This TCR beta chain was identified in a study of sequential checkpoint blockade in melanoma. Study context: TCRbeta immunosequencing was performed on DNA from roughly 99 pretreatment melanoma tumor samples. Under 25 patients had matched tumor biopsies before treatment and at week 13 after nivolumab or ipilimumab alone.

Treatment defined: randomized to nivolumab then ipilimumab (arm A) or the reverse (arm B). V lost 0 bases and J lost 7, with 10 bases in between. The CDR3 totals 14 residues. Germline V gives CDR1 SGHNT, CDR2 YENEEA. This clone has only a few counts. Antigen unknown. Findings and limits, study-wide: Rising tumor T-cell fraction and clonality meant about 30 times likelier benefit.

The method was immunoSEQ multiplex PCR; TCRdb's version includes in-frame clones alone and lacks a portion of them. The sample holds about 4,700 clones, less than 25% seen once. The clonotype originates from a human donor with melanoma. This rearrangement joins TRBV11-3 to TRBJ1-5; D possibly corresponds to TRBD1 (5 bases). The sequences come from tumor tissue (inferred from file names), collected from a patient given nivolumab and ipilimumab in sequence. CDR3: CASSLDGAPQPQHF. DNA for the CDR3: TGTGCCAGCAGCTTAGATGGGGCACCACAGCCCCAGCATTTT.